Detailed here is one T cell receptor (beta chain). The antigen remains undetermined. This sample was included in a study of lymphopenia after photon versus proton radiotherapy. Study outcomes and limitations: Under photons, naive T cells and diversity fell while effector/memory populations rose. In patients who died, overall survival fell as post-nadir TCR diversity dropped more.

TCRdb's table, derived via immunoSEQ multiplex PCR, lists solely in-frame clones and lacks some. The sample shows just over 25,000 clones, about 85% of them seen only once. This CDR3 region has 15 residues. The V gene's germline CDR1 is SGHDN and CDR2 FVKESK. Trimming pared 0 bases from V and 4 bases from J, leaving 12 bases between. The chain uses TRBV14 and TRBJ1-2; no reliable D call. Sequenced here: peripheral blood, sampled from a patient treated with photon-based radiotherapy. This clonotype was obtained from a man in his thirties or forties with gastric cancer. The CDR3 sequence: CASSQDYSSSYGYTF. For the CDR3, the DNA is TGTGCCAGCAGCCAAGATTATAGTTCTAGCTATGGCTACACCTTC.